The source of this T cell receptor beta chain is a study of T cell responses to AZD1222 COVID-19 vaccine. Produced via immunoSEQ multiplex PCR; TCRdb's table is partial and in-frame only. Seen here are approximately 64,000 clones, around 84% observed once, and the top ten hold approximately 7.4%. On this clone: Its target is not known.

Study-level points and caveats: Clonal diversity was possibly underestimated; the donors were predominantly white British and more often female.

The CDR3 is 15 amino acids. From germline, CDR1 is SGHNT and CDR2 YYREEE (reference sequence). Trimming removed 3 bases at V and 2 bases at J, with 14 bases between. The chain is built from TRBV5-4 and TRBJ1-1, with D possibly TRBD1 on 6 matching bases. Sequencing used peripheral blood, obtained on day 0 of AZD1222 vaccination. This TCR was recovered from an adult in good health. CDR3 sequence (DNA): TGTGCCAGCAGCTCCGCCAAGGGGGGTAACACTGAAGCTTTCTTT. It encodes CASSSAKGGNTEAFF.